In this sample, the clone carrying this T cell receptor beta chain turned up many times. Its specificity is not known. The sample belongs to a study of T cell repertoires in cytomegalovirus infection. Study information: Public TCR beta signatures provided an indication of both CMV infection and a matching HLA type. The study, taken as a whole, reports: CMV carriers with the relevant HLA were identified by cumulative public TCR beta family frequency.

The CDR3 has 12 residues. The V end was cut by 7 bases, the J end by 4 bases, with 13 bases between. Germline CDR1 reads SQVTM; CDR2 reads ANQGSEA. Each CDR3 protein is one row after TCRdb ran MiXCR on the reads. Among just under 300,000 distinct CDR3 sequences listed, about a tenth were seen once. This TCR came from a human donor in good health (CMV status not recorded). Some clones in this sample may be carry-over from other donors' samples. The sequenced sample consisted of PBMCs. The V and J genes are TRBV29-1 and TRBJ1-2, with a tentative D call TRBD1 (5 bases). The CDR3 spells CSAGGGPYGYTF. Here the CDR3 DNA reads TGCAGCGCTGGGGGTGGACCCTATGGCTACACCTTC. Variable domain in full (rest from reference TRBV29-1 and TRBJ1-2): SAVISQKPSRDICQRGTSLTIQCQVDSQVTMMFWYRQQPGQSLTLIATANQGSEATYESGFVIDKFPISRPNLTFSTLTVSNMSPEDSSIYLCSAGGGPYGYTFGSGTRLTVV.